These 11 T cell receptor beta chains came from one sample sequenced in a study of T cell responses to AZD1222 COVID-19 vaccine. Sequenced by immunoSEQ multiplex PCR; TCRdb stores in-frame clones only, minus some. Of about 140,000 clones in the sample, 85% to 95% were seen once. This material consisted of peripheral blood, taken on day 0 of AZD1222 vaccination. All receptors derive from an adult in good health.

In DNA form, the CDR3 reads TGTGCCAGCAGCTTAGTTGGGAACGAGCAGTACTTC. This gives the protein CASSLVGNEQYF. The chain has TRBV11-3 and TRBJ2-7; D gene uncertain. V was clipped by 1 base and J by 5 bases, with 6 bases between them. The CDR3 has 12 residues. Germline V gene lookup returns CDR1 SGHNT and CDR2 YENEEA.

J is TRBJ1-5 and V is TRBV28; 11 bases align to TRBD1. There are 15 residues in the CDR3. J gave up 6 bases and V 4 bases, and 5 bases lay outside the gene matches. Germline V gene sequence: CDR1 MDHEN, CDR2 SYDVKM. The CDR3 DNA sequence: TGTGCCAGCAGTTCGGGACAGGGGGACGGTCAGCCCCAGCATTTT. Translated, it gives CASSSGQGDGQPQHF.

J is TRBJ1-2 and V is TRBV11-3, with D perhaps TRBD1 (5 bases). CDR3 length equals 15 residues. Germline V gene lookup returns CDR1 SGHNT and CDR2 YENEEA. Trimming cost V 4 bases and J 2 bases, with 14 bases left between them. The chain's CDR3 is CASSYRQPSNYGYTF. As DNA, the CDR3 is TGTGCCAGCAGCTACCGACAGCCTTCCAACTATGGCTACACCTTC.

CDR3 in DNA: TGCGCCAGCAGCTTGTCCCGAGGGGCCAACGTCCTGACTTTC. Encoded protein: CASSLSRGANVLTF. V and J are TRBV5-1 and TRBJ2-6; D remains ambiguous. V lost 1 base to trimming and J lost 4 bases, with 6 bases between them. The CDR3 extends over 14 amino acids. Germline CDR1 SGHRS, CDR2 YFSETQ.

CDR3 coding DNA: TGTGGGGGGAATTGGAGGACCAGCTCCTACAATGAGCAGTTCTTC. This sequence encodes CGGNWRTSSYNEQFF. V and J are TRBV12-2 and TRBJ2-1. TRBV12-2 is shown as a pseudogene. This CDR3 spans 15 amino acids.

V usage is TRBV13 and J usage is TRBJ2-3; D may be TRBD2 (6 bases). The V and J ends lost 6 bases and 1 base respectively, with 11 bases between them. The CDR3 totals 14 residues. Germline CDR1 reads PRHDT; CDR2 reads FYEKMQ (reference sequence). DNA for the CDR3: TGTGCCAGCAGTCGGGGGATAGGCACAGATACGCAGTATTTT. Protein product: CASSRGIGTDTQYF.

The V and J genes are TRBV5-4 and TRBJ2-1, with 7 nucleotides matching TRBD2. This CDR3 has 15 residues. The germline V gene encodes CDR1 SGHNT and CDR2 YYREEE (reference sequence). Unmatched junction bases numbered 9, after V lost 2 bases and J lost 7 bases. This chain's CDR3 is CASSFRAGAENEQFF. The CDR3 DNA follows: TGTGCCAGCAGCTTCCGGGCGGGAGCCGAGAATGAGCAGTTCTTC.

The rearrangement uses TRBV7-9 and TRBJ2-7; 10 bases match TRBD1. V gave up 5 bases and J gave up 3 bases; unmatched junction bases: 4. The CDR3 contains 14 residues. The germline CDR1 and CDR2 sequences are SEHNR and FQNEAQ (reference sequence). The CDR3 nucleotides read TGTGCCAGCAGCCCGGACAGGGGGAACTACGAGCAGTACTTC. Translated: CASSPDRGNYEQYF.

This clone was seen a few times. V and J are TRBV24-1 and TRBJ2-1; 12 bases match TRBD2. The CDR3 loop spans 16 amino acids. The germline V gene has CDR1 KGHDR and CDR2 SFDVKD. Unmatched junction bases numbered 9, after V lost 4 bases and J lost 9 bases. Here the CDR3 DNA reads TGTGCCACCAGTGAGCCGACTAGCGGGAGTAGGGGTGAGCAGTTCTTC. Protein product: CATSEPTSGSRGEQFF.

This clone was recorded only once. This chain joins TRBV29-1 and TRBJ2-1; D unclear. This CDR3 has 13 residues. The germline V gene encodes CDR1 SQVTM and CDR2 ANQGSEA. The V end was cut by 1 base, the J end by 1 base, with 5 bases between. The CDR3 DNA sequence: TGCAGCGTTGAAGTGGGGTCCTACAATGAGCAGTTCTTC. Translation gives CSVEVGSYNEQFF.

The chain couples TRBV4-1 to TRBJ1-6; D uncertain. In germline, CDR1 is MGHRA, CDR2 YSYEKL. CDR3 length: 12 amino acids. Trimming took off 4 bases at V and 14 bases at J, with 12 bases between the two ends. CDR3 DNA sequence: TGCGCCAGCAGCCCCTTAATTGGATCCCTCCACTTT. This encodes CASSPLIGSLHF.